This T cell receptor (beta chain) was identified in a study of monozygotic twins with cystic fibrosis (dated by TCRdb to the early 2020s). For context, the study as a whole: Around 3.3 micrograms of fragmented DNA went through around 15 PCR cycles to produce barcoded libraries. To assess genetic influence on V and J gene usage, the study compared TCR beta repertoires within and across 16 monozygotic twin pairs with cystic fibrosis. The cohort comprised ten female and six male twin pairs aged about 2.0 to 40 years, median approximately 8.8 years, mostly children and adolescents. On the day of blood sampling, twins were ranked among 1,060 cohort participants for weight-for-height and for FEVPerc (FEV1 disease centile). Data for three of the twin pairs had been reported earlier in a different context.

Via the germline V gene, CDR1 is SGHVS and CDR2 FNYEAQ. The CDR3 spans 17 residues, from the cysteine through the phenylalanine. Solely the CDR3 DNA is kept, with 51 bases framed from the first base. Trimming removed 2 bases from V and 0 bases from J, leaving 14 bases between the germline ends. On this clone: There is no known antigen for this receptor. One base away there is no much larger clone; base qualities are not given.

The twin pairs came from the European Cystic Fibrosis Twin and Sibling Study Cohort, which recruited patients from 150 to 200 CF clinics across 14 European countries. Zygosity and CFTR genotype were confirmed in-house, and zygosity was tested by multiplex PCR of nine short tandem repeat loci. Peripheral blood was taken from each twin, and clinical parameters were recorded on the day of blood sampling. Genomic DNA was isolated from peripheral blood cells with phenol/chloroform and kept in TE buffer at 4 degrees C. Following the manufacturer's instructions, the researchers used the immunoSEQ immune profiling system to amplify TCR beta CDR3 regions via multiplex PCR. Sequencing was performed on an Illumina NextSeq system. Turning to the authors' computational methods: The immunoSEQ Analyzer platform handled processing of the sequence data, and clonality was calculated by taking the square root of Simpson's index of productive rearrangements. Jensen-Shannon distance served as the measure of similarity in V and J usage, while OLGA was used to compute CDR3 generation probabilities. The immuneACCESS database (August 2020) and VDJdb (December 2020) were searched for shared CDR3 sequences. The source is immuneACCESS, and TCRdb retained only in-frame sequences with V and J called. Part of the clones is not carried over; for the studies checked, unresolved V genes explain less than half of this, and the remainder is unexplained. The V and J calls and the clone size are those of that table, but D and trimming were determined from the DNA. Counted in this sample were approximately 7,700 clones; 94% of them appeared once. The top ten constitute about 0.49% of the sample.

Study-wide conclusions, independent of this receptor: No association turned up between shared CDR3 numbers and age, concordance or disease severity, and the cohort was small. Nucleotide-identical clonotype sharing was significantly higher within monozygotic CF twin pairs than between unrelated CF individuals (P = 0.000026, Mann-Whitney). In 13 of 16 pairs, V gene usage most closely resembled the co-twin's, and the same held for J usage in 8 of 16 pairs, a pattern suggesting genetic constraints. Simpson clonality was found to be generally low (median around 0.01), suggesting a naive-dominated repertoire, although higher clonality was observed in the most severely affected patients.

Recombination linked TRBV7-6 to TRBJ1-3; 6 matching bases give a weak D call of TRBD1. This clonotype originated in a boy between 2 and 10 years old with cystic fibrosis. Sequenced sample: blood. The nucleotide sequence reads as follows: TGTGCCAGCAGCTTATCTGGGACATTCTTCTCTGGAAACACCATATATTTT. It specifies CASSLSGTFFSGNTIYF.